These 7 T cell receptor beta chains originate from one sample sequenced in a study of T cells after yellow fever vaccination. TCRdb reprocessed the 5' RACE reads with MiXCR, giving one entry per CDR3 protein. The data contain approximately 600,000 distinct CDR3 sequences, roughly an eighth of them seen just once; the ten biggest clones take up just under 15%. Sequences were derived from PBMCs, sampled on the day of the yellow fever booster vaccination. The source is a man under 40 who received the YFV17D yellow fever vaccine.

V usage is TRBV24-1 and J usage is TRBJ2-3, with 7 positions matching TRBD2. The V gene end was trimmed by 2 bases and the J gene end by 1 base; junction bases not matched to a gene: 8. Per germline, CDR1 KGHDR and CDR2 SFDVKD. This CDR3 contains 17 residues. The CDR3 protein is CATSDSSGMGGTDTQYF. The CDR3 DNA reads TGTGCCACCAGTGATTCGAGCGGGATGGGTGGCACAGATACGCAGTATTTT.

The J gene is TRBJ1-2, the V gene TRBV4-3; D gene ambiguous. The germline V gene encodes CDR1 LGHNA and CDR2 YSLEER. V was pared by 2 bases and J by 7 bases, with 14 bases between. The CDR3 is 14 residues long. The CDR3 DNA is TGCGCCAGCAGCCAACTTCCGGGGTTCGGTGGCTACACCTTC. Translation gives CASSQLPGFGGYTF.

This clonotype was recorded at least ten times. This chain connects TRBV11-2 to TRBJ2-1, with TRBD2 matching over 13 bases. Germline lookup yields CDR1 SGHAT and CDR2 FQNNGV. This CDR3 comprises 17 residues. The V segment lost 1 base and the J segment 5 bases; nucleotides outside the gene matches: 5. The CDR3 here is CASSLGGLAGVDNEQFF. The DNA of the CDR3 is TGTGCCAGCAGCTTAGGCGGACTAGCGGGGGTAGACAATGAGCAGTTCTTC.

J is TRBJ2-7 and V is TRBV7-2; D unclear. V lost 4 bases, J lost 3 bases, and 7 bases lay in between. This CDR3 has 12 residues. CDR1 is SGHTA and CDR2 is FQGNSA in the germline V gene. The CDR3: CASSYDNYEQYF. Written as DNA, the CDR3 is TGTGCCAGCAGCTACGACAACTACGAGCAGTACTTC.

The V gene is TRBV29-1, the J gene TRBJ2-5; D is uncertain. Germline loops: CDR1 SQVTM, CDR2 ANQGSEA. Trimming took 1 base from V and 6 from J, leaving 9 bases between them. There are 12 residues in the CDR3. For the CDR3, the DNA is TGCAGCGTTGAAGGCGCCTCAAAGACCCAGTACTTC. Residues: CSVEGASKTQYF.

This clonotype was picked up a small number of times. The CDR3, as DNA: TGTGCCAGCAGCCAAGGGAGCGAGACCGGGGGGGCCCAGTACTTC. Amino acid sequence: CASSQGSETGGAQYF. The chain has TRBV3-1 and TRBJ2-5; TRBD2 agrees at 8 bases. The junction had 10 bases not matched to a gene; V was cut back by 1 base and J by 9 bases. This CDR3 comprises 15 residues. The germline V gene encodes CDR1 LGHDT and CDR2 YNNKEL (reference sequence).

This clonotype was seen only a few times. The CDR3 loop is CALLTRKPRDRVNTIYF. CDR3 DNA: TGTGCCCTACTGACCCGGAAACCCAGGGATCGGGTAAACACCATATATTTT. The rearrangement links TRBV3-1 to TRBJ1-3, with a possible D match to TRBD1 (5 bases). Trimming left V 11 bases short and J 6 bases short, with 29 bases between. The length of the CDR3 is 17 residues. In germline, CDR1 is LGHDT, CDR2 YNNKEL (reference sequence).